This T cell receptor beta chain originates from a study of early T cells in non-severe SARS-CoV-2 infection. TCRdb redid the calling of the 5' RACE reads with MiXCR, one entry per CDR3 protein. The sample has 100,000 to 130,000 distinct CDR3 sequences; around 10% are singletons. The V gene lost 4 bases and the J gene lost 9 bases, with 10 bases spanning the gap. The length of the CDR3 is 12 residues. Germline V gene sequence: CDR1 LGHDT, CDR2 YNNKEL (reference sequence). The V gene is TRBV3-1, the J gene TRBJ2-1; D not resolved. This TCR came from an adult who was a healthcare worker with PCR-confirmed SARS-CoV-2 infection or an uninfected control (not recorded which). Sequencing used whole blood. The CDR3 here is CASSRVDGEQFF. CDR3 coding DNA: TGTGCCAGCAGCCGGGTCGACGGTGAGCAGTTCTTC.